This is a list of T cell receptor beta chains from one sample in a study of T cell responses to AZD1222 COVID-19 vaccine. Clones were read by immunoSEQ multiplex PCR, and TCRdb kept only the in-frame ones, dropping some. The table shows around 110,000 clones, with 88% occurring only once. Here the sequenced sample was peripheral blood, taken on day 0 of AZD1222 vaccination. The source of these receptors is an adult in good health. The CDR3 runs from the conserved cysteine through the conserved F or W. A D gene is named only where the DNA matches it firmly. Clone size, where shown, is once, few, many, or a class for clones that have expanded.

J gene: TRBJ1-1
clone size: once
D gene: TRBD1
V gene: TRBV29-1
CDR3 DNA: TGCAGCGTTGAAGTCGCGGCAGGGGGCACTGAAGCTTTCTTT
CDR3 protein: CSVEVAAGGTEAFF

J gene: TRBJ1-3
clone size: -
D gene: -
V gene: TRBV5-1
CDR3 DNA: TGCGCCAGCAGCACCGGACTATTGGCTGGAAACACCATATATTTT
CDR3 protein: CASSTGLLAGNTIYF

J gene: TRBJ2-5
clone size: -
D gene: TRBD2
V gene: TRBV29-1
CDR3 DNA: TGCAGCTTACGACTGGGACTAACCCAGTACTTC
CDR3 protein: CSLRLGLTQYF

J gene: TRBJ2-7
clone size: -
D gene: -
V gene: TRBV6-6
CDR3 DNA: TGTGCCAGCAGTAGGGACGGGAACTACGAGCAGTACTTC
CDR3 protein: CASSRDGNYEQYF

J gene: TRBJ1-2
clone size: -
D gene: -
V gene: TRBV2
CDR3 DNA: TGTGCCAGCACCGGAGGTGGGGGCTACACCTTC
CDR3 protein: CASTGGGGYTF

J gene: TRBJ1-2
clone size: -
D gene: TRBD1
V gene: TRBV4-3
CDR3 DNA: TGCGCCAGCAGCCAAGATCAGGGGGGGTACTATGGCTACACCTTC
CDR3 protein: CASSQDQGGYYGYTF

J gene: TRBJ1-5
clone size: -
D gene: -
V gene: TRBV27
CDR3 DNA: TGTGCCAGCAGCGCATCAGGGGGCAATCAGCCCCAGCATTTT
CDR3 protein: CASSASGGNQPQHF

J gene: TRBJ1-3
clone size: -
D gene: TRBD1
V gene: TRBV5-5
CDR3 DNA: TGTGCCAGCAGCTTCCGGGACAGGGGGTACGCTGGAAACACCATATATTTT
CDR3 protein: CASSFRDRGYAGNTIYF

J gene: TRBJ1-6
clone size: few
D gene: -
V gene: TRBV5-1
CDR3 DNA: TGCGCCAGCAGCTTGGCTGGGTTTACAGGCTATAATTCACCCCTCCACTTT
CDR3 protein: CASSLAGFTGYNSPLHF

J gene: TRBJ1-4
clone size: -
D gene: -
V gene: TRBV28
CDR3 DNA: TGTGCCAGCAGTCCCGAAGTCAAGGAAAAACTGTTTTTT
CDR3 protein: CASSPEVKEKLFF

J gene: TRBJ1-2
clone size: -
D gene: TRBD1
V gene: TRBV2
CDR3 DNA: TGTGCCAGCGCTGGGGACAGGCCTCCTCACACCTTC
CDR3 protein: CASAGDRPPHTF

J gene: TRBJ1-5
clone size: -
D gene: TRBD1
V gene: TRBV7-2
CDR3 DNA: TGTGCCAGCAGCGACAGGGCAGGCCAGCCCCAGCATTTT
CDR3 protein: CASSDRAGQPQHF

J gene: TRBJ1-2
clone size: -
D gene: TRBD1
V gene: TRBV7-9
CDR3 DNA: TGTGCCAGCAGCCTATGGACAGGGCAGAACTATGGCTACACCTTC
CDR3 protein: CASSLWTGQNYGYTF

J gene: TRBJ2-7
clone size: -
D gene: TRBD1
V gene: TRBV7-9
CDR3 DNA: TGTGCCAGCAGCCCCGGGACAGGGGGATTCGAGCAGTACTTC
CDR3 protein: CASSPGTGGFEQYF

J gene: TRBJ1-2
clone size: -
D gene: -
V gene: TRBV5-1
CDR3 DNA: TGCGCCAGCAGCTTGTCAATGAGGGATAACTATGGCTACACCTTC
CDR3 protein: CASSLSMRDNYGYTF

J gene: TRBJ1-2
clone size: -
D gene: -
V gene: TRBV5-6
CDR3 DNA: TGTGCCAGCACCTTAACGGGGGTGATGCGGGGTAATGGCTACACCTTC
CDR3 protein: CASTLTGVMRGNGYTF

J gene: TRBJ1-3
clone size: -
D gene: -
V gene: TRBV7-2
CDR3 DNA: TGTGCCAGCAGCTTGAAATTGGTCGGAAACACCATATATTTT
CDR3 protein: CASSLKLVGNTIYF

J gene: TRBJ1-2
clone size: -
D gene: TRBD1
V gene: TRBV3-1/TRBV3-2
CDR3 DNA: TGTGCCAGCAGCCAAGTCGAACAGGGGCCAGGTGGCTACACCTTC
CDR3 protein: CASSQVEQGPGGYTF

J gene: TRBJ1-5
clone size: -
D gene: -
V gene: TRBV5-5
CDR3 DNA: TGTGCCAGCAGCTTCTTGACAGGAGACAATCAGCCCCAGCATTTT
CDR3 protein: CASSFLTGDNQPQHF

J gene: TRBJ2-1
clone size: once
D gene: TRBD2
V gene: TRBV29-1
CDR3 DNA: TGCAGCGTTGTTAGCGGGAAAACCTACAATGAGCAGTTCTTC
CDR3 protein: CSVVSGKTYNEQFF

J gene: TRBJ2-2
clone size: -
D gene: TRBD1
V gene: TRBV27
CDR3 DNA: TGTGCCAGCAGTTTAAAGTGGGACAGGGTGTCAGGGGAGCTGTTTTTT
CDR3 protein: CASSLKWDRVSGELFF

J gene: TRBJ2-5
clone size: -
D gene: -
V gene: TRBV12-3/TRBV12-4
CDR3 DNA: TGTGCCAGCAGTTCAAGCGTGGGGGAGACCCAGTACTTC
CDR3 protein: CASSSSVGETQYF

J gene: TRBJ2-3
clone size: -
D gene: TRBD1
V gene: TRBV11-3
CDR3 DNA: TGTGCCAGCAGCTTAGGGGACAGGCGTTTTGATACGCAGTATTTT
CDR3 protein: CASSLGDRRFDTQYF

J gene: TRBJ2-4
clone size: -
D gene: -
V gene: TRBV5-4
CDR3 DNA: TGTGCCAGCCGTAACCCCTCGCAGGGACGCGCCAAAAACATTCAGTACTTC
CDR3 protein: CASRNPSQGRAKNIQYF

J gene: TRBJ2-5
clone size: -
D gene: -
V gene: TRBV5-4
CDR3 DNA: TGTGCCAGCAGAGCTTGGCAGGGGAAGACCCAGTACTTC
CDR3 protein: CASRAWQGKTQYF

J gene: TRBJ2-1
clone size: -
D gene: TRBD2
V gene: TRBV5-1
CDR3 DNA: TGCGCCAGCAGCTTCAGACTAGCGATGAATGAGCAGTTCTTC
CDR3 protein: CASSFRLAMNEQFF

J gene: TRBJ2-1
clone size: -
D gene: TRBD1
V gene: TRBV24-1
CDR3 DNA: TGTGCCACCAGTGATTTGCTCCCACAGACAGGGACATGGCAGTTCTTC
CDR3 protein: CATSDLLPQTGTWQFF